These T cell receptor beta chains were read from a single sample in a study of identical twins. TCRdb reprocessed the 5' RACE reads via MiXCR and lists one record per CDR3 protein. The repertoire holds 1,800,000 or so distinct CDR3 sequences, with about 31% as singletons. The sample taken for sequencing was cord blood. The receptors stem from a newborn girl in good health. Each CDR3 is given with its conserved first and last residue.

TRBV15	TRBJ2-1	CATRVGYNEQFF
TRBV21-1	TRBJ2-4	CASSTRTSGSKGTKNIQYF
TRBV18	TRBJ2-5	CASSPPWRQQETQYF
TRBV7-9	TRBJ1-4	CASSLGPSDRARKEKLFF
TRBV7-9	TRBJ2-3	CASSLAARAIATQYF
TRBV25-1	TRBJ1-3	CASSESASGNTIYF
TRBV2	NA	CSSSAIYEQYF
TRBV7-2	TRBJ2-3	CASNLSNSLGEYF
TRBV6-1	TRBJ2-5	CASSEMEGTVQETQYF
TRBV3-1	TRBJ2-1	CASSDPRGQFF
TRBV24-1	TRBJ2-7	CATSDERVSYEQYF
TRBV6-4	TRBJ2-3	CASSPLGTGGQYF
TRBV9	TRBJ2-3	CASSPQITGSADTQYF
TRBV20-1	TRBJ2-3	CSEMVWAGGQDEQYF
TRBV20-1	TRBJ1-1	CSASRPGMDTEAFF
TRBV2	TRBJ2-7	CASSEASGLAGYEQYF
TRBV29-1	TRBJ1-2	CSTRARDRGYGYTF
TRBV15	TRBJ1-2	CATSRDLQVLYGYTF
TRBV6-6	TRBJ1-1	CASSRQGARGEAFF
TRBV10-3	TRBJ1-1	CAIRRTANTEAFF
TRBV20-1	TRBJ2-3	CSASSRSADTQYF
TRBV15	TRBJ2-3	CATSREEGGRTDTQYF
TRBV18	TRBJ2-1	CASSPSSGRYNEQFF
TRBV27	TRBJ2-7	CASARGLSTDEQYF
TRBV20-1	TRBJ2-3	CTGGTSGTDTQYF
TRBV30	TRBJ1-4	CAWSRTGGDEKLFF
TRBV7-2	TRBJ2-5	CASSLDRGADEQYF
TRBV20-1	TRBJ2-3	CSARDLTSGAILTQYF
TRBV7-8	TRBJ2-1	CASSFFTGGTNEQFF
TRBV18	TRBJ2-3	CASSPGQGNTDTQYF
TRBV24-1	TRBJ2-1	CATSDSGHPYNEQFF
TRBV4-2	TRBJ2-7	CASSPTLASSYEQYF
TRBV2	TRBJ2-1	CASRLEGEQFF
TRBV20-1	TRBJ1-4	CSARDGTVFEKLFF
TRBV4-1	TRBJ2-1	CASSRSKRGPHNEQFF
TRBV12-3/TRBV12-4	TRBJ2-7	CASSFSGGLSYEQYF
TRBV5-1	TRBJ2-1	CASSLDPNRYQQFF
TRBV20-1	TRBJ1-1	CSARQGWSLNTEAFF
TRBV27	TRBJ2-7	CASSLSSVGVQPVNEQYF
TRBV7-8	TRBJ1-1	CASSPSGVGMNTEAFF
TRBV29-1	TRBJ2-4	CSVERASGHFYGQYF
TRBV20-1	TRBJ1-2	CSAKETGARTYGYTF
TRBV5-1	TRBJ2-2	CASSGLAGSNTGELFF
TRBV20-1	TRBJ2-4	CSARGLAGVIEQYF
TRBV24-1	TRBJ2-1	CATTKSGYNEQFF